These 25 T cell receptor beta chains were sequenced from one sample in a study of blood T cell repertoires in COVID-19. Sequencing was performed with immunoSEQ multiplex PCR; in TCRdb, only in-frame clones are kept and a portion is missing. The sample carries around 180,000 clones, about 88% recorded once. Sequencing was done on a sample of peripheral blood. Every receptor here comes from a man aged 55 to 70 with acute or convalescent COVID-19.

This clone was seen once. CDR3 in DNA: TGTGCCAGCACCCCCCGAGCTAACTATGGCTACACCTTC. The encoded protein is CASTPRANYGYTF. J is TRBJ1-2 and V is TRBV6-2 or TRBV6-3; no reliable D call. CDR1 MNHEY and CDR2 SVGEGT come from the germline V gene. This CDR3 comprises 13 residues. V lost 7 bases, J lost 0 bases, and 9 bases lay in between.

V gene TRBV7-6 combines with J gene TRBJ2-2; a weak D match, TRBD1 (5 bases). The V gene's germline CDR1 is SGHVS and CDR2 FNYEAQ. The CDR3 extends over 17 amino acids. V was pared by 0 bases and J by 5 bases, with 16 bases between. The DNA of the CDR3 is TGTGCCAGCAGCTTAGCGCAGGGAAAGGGAAAAACCGGGGAGCTGTTTTTT. Protein sequence: CASSLAQGKGKTGELFF. The full variable domain, rest sourced from reference TRBV7-6 and TRBJ2-2, is GAGVSQSPRYKVTKRGQDVALRCDPISGHVSLYWYRQALGQGPEFLTYFNYEAQQDKSGLPNDRFSAERPEGSISTLTIQRTEQRDSAMYRCASSLAQGKGKTGELFFGEGSRLTVL.

The chain joins TRBV10-3 to TRBJ2-2, with D perhaps matching TRBD2 (7 bases). The length of the CDR3 is 15 residues. The V gene lost 7 bases and the J gene lost 2 bases, with 14 bases spanning the gap. Germline values: CDR1 ENHRY, CDR2 SYGVKD. CDR3 in amino acids: CAINPGGTNTGELFF. In nucleotides, the CDR3 is TGTGCCATCAACCCCGGGGGGACAAACACCGGGGAGCTGTTTTTT.

Here the CDR3 reads CASSPVGPSGAFYEQYF. The DNA for the CDR3 is TGTGCCAGCTCACCAGTAGGACCCAGTGGGGCCTTCTACGAGCAGTACTTC. The V and J genes are TRBV18 and TRBJ2-7; D perhaps matches TRBD1 (5 bases). Deletions cut 2 bases from V and 3 bases from J, with 20 bases between. The CDR3 runs 17 residues. Germline V gene data show CDR1 as KGHSH and CDR2 as LQKENI. The full variable domain, its missing parts supplied by reference TRBV18 and TRBJ2-7, is NAGVMQNPRHLVRRRGQEARLRCSPMKGHSHVYWYRQLPEEGLKFMVYLQKENIIDESGMPKERFSAEFPKEGPSILRIQQVVRGDSAAYFCASSPVGPSGAFYEQYFGPGTRLTVT.

The rearrangement links TRBV11-1 to TRBJ2-1; TRBD1 agrees at 8 bases. After removal of 7 bases from V and 5 bases from J, the junction contained 13 bases not matched to a gene. The CDR3 runs 16 residues. The germline CDR1 and CDR2 sequences are SGHAT and FQDESV (reference sequence). The CDR3 sequence is CASTEDRATFHNEQFF. CDR3 DNA sequence: TGTGCCAGCACCGAGGACAGGGCAACTTTCCACAATGAGCAGTTCTTC.

This rearrangement joins TRBV30 to TRBJ2-1, with 9 positions matching TRBD2. With 2 bases clipped from V and 2 bases from J, the junction kept 1 base outside the gene matches. This CDR3 has 14 amino acids. Germline-derived CDR1 and CDR2 are GTSNPN and SVGIG (reference sequence). The CDR3 region is CAWSRGGAYNEQFF. The CDR3 DNA reads TGTGCCTGGAGTCGCGGGGGGGCCTACAATGAGCAGTTCTTC. The full variable domain, its missing parts supplied by reference TRBV30 and TRBJ2-1, is SQTIHQWPATLVQPVGSPLSLECTVEGTSNPNLYWYRQAAGRGLQLLFYSVGIGQISSEVPQNLSASRPQDRQFILSSKKLLLSDSGFYLCAWSRGGAYNEQFFGPGTRLTVL.

This clone was recorded once. This chain links TRBV6-4 with TRBJ2-1; 12 bases are a match to TRBD2. Germline lookup yields CDR1 MRHNA and CDR2 SNTAGT. The CDR3 covers 21 residues. V trimming: 0 bases; J trimming: 3 bases; junction bases outside the gene matches: 15. The CDR3 DNA reads TGTGCCAGCAGTGACTCGAACATAGGGCGGACTAGCGGGAAGGACTACAATGAGCAGTTCTTC. This translates into CASSDSNIGRTSGKDYNEQFF.

V is TRBV7-2 and J is TRBJ1-5, with 7 bases fitting TRBD1. From germline, CDR1 is SGHTA and CDR2 FQGNSA. This CDR3 spans 16 amino acids. With 2 bases clipped from V and 7 bases from J, the junction kept 11 bases outside the gene matches. The CDR3 spells CASSLWIDRAGQPQHF. The CDR3 region has the DNA TGTGCCAGCAGCTTATGGATAGACAGGGCAGGGCAGCCCCAGCATTTT.

Only one count was recorded for this clone. This chain joins TRBV5-1 and TRBJ2-5; D unresolved. V was clipped by 4 bases and J by 3 bases, with 7 bases between them. In germline, CDR1 is SGHRS, CDR2 YFSETQ. The CDR3 covers 12 residues. In DNA, the CDR3 is TGCGCCAGCAGCATGGGCGAAGAGACCCAGTACTTC. Its translation: CASSMGEETQYF.

The gene calls are TRBV7-3 and TRBJ1-1; D remains ambiguous. Trimming took 5 bases from V and 8 from J, leaving 15 bases between them. CDR3 length: 13 amino acids. Per the germline V gene, CDR1 is SGHTA and CDR2 is FQGTGA. CDR3 sequence: CASSPLVRSEAFF. CDR3 sequence (DNA): TGTGCCAGCAGCCCACTCGTCAGGTCCGAAGCTTTCTTT.

The V gene is TRBV24-1, the J gene TRBJ2-1; D possibly corresponds to TRBD1 (6 bases). The CDR3 spans 19 residues. V was trimmed by 2 bases and J by 6 bases, leaving 25 bases between them. Germline lookup yields CDR1 KGHDR and CDR2 SFDVKD. CDR3 nucleotide sequence: TGTGCCACCAGTGATTCCTTTCTACGACGGACCCGAGGGGGCAATGAGCAGTTCTTC. It translates to CATSDSFLRRTRGGNEQFF.

This chain uses TRBV5-4 with TRBJ2-1, with a weak D call TRBD2 (7 bases). CDR1 and CDR2 from the germline V gene are SGHNT and YYREEE (reference sequence). V lost 6 bases and J lost 4, with 14 bases in between. This CDR3 region has 14 residues. Here the CDR3 DNA reads TGTGCCAGCAATCAGGGGCGGGGGTACAATGAGCAGTTCTTC. Encoded protein: CASNQGRGYNEQFF. Complete variable domain (other parts from reference TRBV5-4 and TRBJ2-1): ETGVTQSPTHLIKTRGQQVTLRCSSQSGHNTVSWYQQALGQGPQFIFQYYREEENGRGNFPPRFSGLQFPNYSSELNVNALELDDSALYLCASNQGRGYNEQFFGPGTRLTVL.

This sequence joins TRBV5-1 and TRBJ1-3; 9 bases fit TRBD1. V shed 2 bases, J shed 7 bases, and the junction held 4 bases outside the gene matches. Germline assignment: CDR1 SGHRS and CDR2 YFSETQ. CDR3 length equals 14 residues. CDR3 sequence reads: CASSLRTGANTIYF. CDR3 bases: TGCGCCAGCAGCTTAAGGACAGGGGCTAACACCATATATTTT.

The chain is built from TRBV9 and TRBJ2-7; D is uncertain. The CDR3 has 13 residues. The germline gives CDR1 SGDLS, CDR2 YYNGEE. Trimming stripped 0 bases from V and 2 bases from J, with 6 bases between. The CDR3 region is CASSVGQTYEQYF. Written as DNA, the CDR3 is TGTGCCAGCAGCGTAGGCCAGACCTACGAGCAGTACTTC.

V usage is TRBV19 and J usage is TRBJ1-4; no clear D. CDR3 length: 13 residues. Trimming pared 5 bases from V and 6 bases from J, leaving 10 bases between. Germline V lookup: CDR1 LNHDA, CDR2 SQIVND (reference sequence). This CDR3 is CASSLTTHEKLFF. The CDR3, as DNA: TGTGCCAGTAGTTTAACTACCCATGAAAAACTGTTTTTT.

The chain recombines TRBV7-3 with TRBJ2-5, with TRBD2 matching over 12 bases. The germline V gene has CDR1 SGHTA and CDR2 FQGTGA. The CDR3 spans 15 residues. With 4 bases clipped from V and 7 bases from J, the junction kept 7 bases outside the gene matches. CDR3 region: CASSSSSGGAGTQYF. The CDR3, as DNA: TGTGCCAGCAGCTCCTCTAGCGGGGGGGCTGGGACCCAGTACTTC. Full variable domain (rest looked up from reference TRBV7-3 and TRBJ2-5): GAGVSQTPSNKVTEKGKYVELRCDPISGHTALYWYRQSLGQGPEFLIYFQGTGAADDSGLPNDRFFAVRPEGSVSTLKIQRTERGDSAVYLCASSSSSGGAGTQYFGPGTRLLVL.

The chain carries TRBV29-1 and TRBJ1-2; TRBD1 might be the D (6 bases). This CDR3 comprises 13 residues. CDR1 and CDR2 (germline): SQVTM, ANQGSEA. V was trimmed by 6 bases and J by 5 bases, leaving 16 bases between them. In nucleotides, the CDR3 is TGCAGCGTGAGGACAGCGCATATTTATGGCTACACCTTC. Translating gives CSVRTAHIYGYTF.

The CDR3 coding sequence is TGTGCCAGCAGTTACTTAGGACAGGGCTACGAGCAGTACTTC. This sequence encodes CASSYLGQGYEQYF. The rearrangement joins TRBV6-6 to TRBJ2-7, with 8 bases aligning to TRBD1. Trimming cost V 1 base and J 3 bases; bases outside gene matches: 2. The CDR3 has 14 amino acids. Germline V gene lookup returns CDR1 MNHNY and CDR2 SVGAGI (reference sequence).

This clone was seen once. The genes are TRBV30 and TRBJ1-5; 8 positions agree with TRBD1. Germline V gives CDR1 GTSNPN, CDR2 SVGIG (reference sequence). With 3 bases clipped from V and 7 bases from J, the junction kept 8 bases outside the gene matches. The CDR3 covers 14 residues. The CDR3 here is CAWRPGDRQQPQHF. CDR3 DNA sequence: TGTGCCTGGAGACCTGGGGACAGGCAGCAGCCCCAGCATTTT.

The V call is TRBV5-1, the J call TRBJ1-2, with TRBD1 matching 9 bases. The CDR3 consists of 14 residues. The junction had 8 bases not matched to a gene; V was cut back by 4 bases and J by 7 bases. Germline CDR1 SGHRS, CDR2 YFSETQ. CDR3 region: CASSAATGGTGYTF. DNA for the CDR3: TGCGCCAGCAGCGCCGCGACAGGGGGGACTGGCTACACCTTC.

The CDR3 here is CASNFGTGGVGDGYTF. In nucleotides, the CDR3 is TGTGCCAGCAATTTCGGGACAGGAGGGGTTGGAGATGGCTACACCTTC. The chain employs TRBV5-6 and TRBJ1-2, with 8 bases identical to TRBD1. Germline values: CDR1 SGHDT, CDR2 YYEEEE. The CDR3 is made up of 16 amino acids. With 6 bases clipped from V and 6 bases from J, the junction kept 16 bases outside the gene matches.

The rearrangement joins TRBV12-3 or TRBV12-4 to TRBJ1-5, with D unclear. The CDR3 spans 13 residues. V was trimmed by 2 bases and J by 5 bases, leaving 7 bases between them. CDR3 in amino acids: CASSLSRDQPQHF. The DNA of the CDR3 is TGTGCCAGCAGTTTAAGCCGGGATCAGCCCCAGCATTTT.

This rearrangement joins TRBV12-5 to TRBJ1-5; perhaps TRBD1 as D (6 bases). This CDR3 spans 18 amino acids. V gave up 1 base and J gave up 2 bases, with 18 bases separating them. In germline, CDR1 is LGHNT, CDR2 FRNRAP. The CDR3 bases are TGTGCTAGTGGTTTGGGATTGGGGGCAGGGGAAGGCAATCAGCCCCAGCATTTT. Protein product: CASGLGLGAGEGNQPQHF.

This clone was observed a handful of times. The chain is built from TRBV5-1 and TRBJ2-2; D may be TRBD1 (5 bases). Germline loops: CDR1 SGHRS, CDR2 YFSETQ. V was clipped by 1 base and J by 3 bases, with 19 bases between them. This CDR3 is built from 18 residues. The chain's CDR3 is CASSLRGFGQGHTGELFF. CDR3 in DNA: TGCGCCAGCAGCTTGAGAGGATTTGGGCAGGGTCACACCGGGGAGCTGTTTTTT.

The V call is TRBV7-3, the J call TRBJ2-3; 7 positions agree with TRBD1. Germline CDR1 reads SGHTA; CDR2 reads FQGTGA. CDR3 length: 14 residues. J was trimmed by 4 bases and V by 4 bases; bases with no gene match: 5. This CDR3 is CASSSWTGADTQYF. CDR3 nucleotides: TGTGCCAGCAGCTCGTGGACAGGCGCAGATACGCAGTATTTT.